The rows below give T cell receptor beta chains drawn from one sample of a study of Graves' ophthalmopathy and Graves' hyperthyroidism. TCRdb analysed the multiplex PCR reads with MiXCR anew, one entry per CDR3 protein. This sample has under 250,000 distinct CDR3 sequences, with roughly 21% found just once. Material: peripheral blood. Receptor source: a woman aged 50 to 60 with Graves' ophthalmopathy. Both conserved end residues are part of each CDR3. A D gene is named only where the DNA matches it firmly. Clone size, where shown, is once, few, many, or a class for clones that have expanded.

D	V	J	size	DNA	CDR3
TRBD2	TRBV12-3/TRBV12-4	TRBJ2-7	once	TGTGCCAGCAGCCCGGGAGGCCGGGAGCAGTACTTC	CASSPGGREQYF
-	TRBV28	TRBJ2-7	-	TGTGCCAGCAGTTCCATCTCCCGGACCCCATTTGACGAGCAGTACTTC	CASSSISRTPFDEQYF
-	TRBV6-1	TRBJ1-1	many	TGTGCCAGCAGGAAGGACGGTGGGAACACTGAAGCTTTCTTT	CASRKDGGNTEAFF
-	TRBV20-1	TRBJ1-1	many	TGCAGTGCTAACACTGAAGCTTTCTTT	CSANTEAFF
-	TRBV2	TRBJ2-7	many	TGTGCCAGCAGTGAAGCGTCTTCCCCCGAGCAGTACTTC	CASSEASSPEQYF
TRBD2	TRBV3-1	TRBJ2-7	few	TGTGCCAGCAGCCTCCGGACTAGCGGACCCTACGAGCAGTACTTC	CASSLRTSGPYEQYF
TRBD2	TRBV7-6	TRBJ2-2	many	TGTGCCAGCAGTTCAACATTAGCGGGATCCGCCACCGGGGAGCTGTTTTTT	CASSSTLAGSATGELFF
-	TRBV12-3/TRBV12-4	TRBJ2-2	-	TGTGCCAGCAGCCAAAAGGGCACCGGGGAGCTGTTTTTT	CASSQKGTGELFF
-	TRBV10-3	TRBJ2-7	-	TGTGCCATCAGTGCCCTGGGCAGGGGAAGATCCTACGAGCAGTACTTC	CAISALGRGRSYEQYF
-	TRBV19	TRBJ1-2	few	TGTGCCAGTGGCCCTTGGGGGAACTATGGCTACACCTTC	CASGPWGNYGYTF
TRBD1	TRBV2	TRBJ1-6	many	TGTGCCAGCAAGGGACAGGGATATAATTCACCCCTCCACTTT	CASKGQGYNSPLHF
TRBD2	TRBV10-2	TRBJ2-7	many	TGCGCCAGCAGTGAGGCGGGAGAAGGGTACGAGCAGTACTTC	CASSEAGEGYEQYF
TRBD1	TRBV7-2	TRBJ2-7	-	TGTGCCCCGAACAGGGGTGTCTTGTACGAGCAGTACTTC	CAPNRGVLYEQYF
-	TRBV20-1	TRBJ2-4	many	TGCAGTGCAAACGCGCGGGCCAGCGAAAACATTCAGTACTTC	CSANARASENIQYF
-	TRBV20-1	TRBJ1-1	-	TGCAGTGCTAGAGATTATTACCGATGGCGCCGTCTGGGTCACACTGAAGCTTTCTTT	CSARDYYRWRRLGHTEAFF
TRBD1	TRBV6-1	TRBJ1-1	many	TGTGCCAGCAGTGGTGGGACAGGGTTCACTGAAGCTTTCTTT	CASSGGTGFTEAFF
-	TRBV29-1	TRBJ2-5	few	TGCAGCGGTGGGCCCCAAGAGACCCAGTACTTC	CSGGPQETQYF
-	TRBV28	TRBJ2-2	-	TGTGCCAGCAGTTTACAGGGACAATGGCGAACCGGGGAGCTGTTTTTT	CASSLQGQWRTGELFF
-	TRBV6-1	TRBJ2-2	many	TGTGCCAGCATAGTAAGCGGGGAGCTGTTTTTT	CASIVSGELFF
TRBD1	TRBV3-1	TRBJ1-2	many	TGTGCCAGCAGCCCCGGGACAGGGAATGGCTACACCTTC	CASSPGTGNGYTF
TRBD1	TRBV7-3	TRBJ1-3	many	TGTGCCAGCAGCTTATCAGGGGGTTACGGAAACACCATATATTTT	CASSLSGGYGNTIYF
TRBD1	TRBV7-2	TRBJ2-5	few	TGTGCCAGCAGTCAATCGGGGACAGGGGTCCGCGAGACCCAGTACTTC	CASSQSGTGVRETQYF
-	TRBV5-1	TRBJ1-3	-	TGCGCCAGCAGCTTGGAGCACCCCACTGGAAACACCATATATTTT	CASSLEHPTGNTIYF
TRBD1	TRBV7-3	TRBJ2-6	-	TGTGCCAGCAGCACTGAACCACAGGGGGCTGGGGCCAACGTCCTGACTTTC	CASSTEPQGAGANVLTF
-	TRBV20-1	TRBJ2-4	-	TGCAGTGCTAGTGCCAAATTAGCCAAAAACATTCAGTACTTC	CSASAKLAKNIQYF
-	TRBV14	TRBJ2-2	many	TGTGCCAGCAGCCAAGCACAGGCGAACACCGGGGAGCTGTTTTTT	CASSQAQANTGELFF
TRBD2	TRBV6-1	TRBJ2-7	few	TGTGCCAGCAACCCTAGCGGGAATTCCTACGAGCAGTACTTC	CASNPSGNSYEQYF
-	TRBV20-1	TRBJ2-5	many	TGCAGTGCTAAGCAGGACCCATCAGAGACCCAGTACTTC	CSAKQDPSETQYF
-	TRBV10-3	TRBJ1-1	-	TGTGCCATCAGTGAGGCGAACAGAGGGGGGAACACTGAAGCTTTCTTT	CAISEANRGGNTEAFF
-	TRBV6-5	TRBJ2-5	many	TGTGCCAGCGGTTTGGGAATGGCTTTTCAAGAGACCCAGTACTTC	CASGLGMAFQETQYF
-	TRBV29-1	TRBJ2-7	many	TGCAGCGTTGAAGCGACTAGAGTCCCCTACGAGCAGTACTTC	CSVEATRVPYEQYF